This record concerns one T cell receptor beta chain sequence. No antigen is known for it. TCRdb used MiXCR to reprocess the 5' RACE reads, holding one entry per CDR3 protein. The sample yields about 430,000 distinct CDR3 sequences, around 20% seen once. This sample is drawn from a study of T cells after yellow fever vaccination. Overall study results and limits: FACS-sorted repertoires could contain abundant clonotypes contaminating from the bulk population. The study re-detected most primary-vaccination clones after the booster (roughly 96% CD4, just over 85% CD8).

The germline V gene encodes CDR1 DFQATT and CDR2 SNEGSKA (reference sequence). With 6 bases removed from V and 0 bases from J, the gap between germline ends came to 9 bases. This CDR3 comprises 14 residues. The source material was PBMCs, sampled before the yellow fever booster vaccination. This TCR was sampled from a man in his late teens or twenties who received the YFV17D yellow fever vaccine. V and J are TRBV20-1 and TRBJ2-6, with D unclear. The CDR3 nucleotides are TGCAGTGCCCCTTTAACCTCTGGGGCCAACGTCCTGACTTTC. It specifies CSAPLTSGANVLTF.